A single sample is the source of the 27 T cell receptor beta chains below, sequenced in a study of regulatory T cells in long-lasting Graves disease. Through Arm-PCR of CDR3 regions and iRepertoire HTBI primers, TCR beta libraries were built. MiXCR was run by TCRdb on the multiplex PCR reads, yielding one entry per CDR3 protein. The profile shows about 300,000 distinct CDR3 sequences, 15% to 20% of them singletons. Time point defined: newly diagnosed GD, antithyroid drugs for less than 3 months. RNA isolated from PBMCs was used to make the TCR library. The source was peripheral blood mononuclear cells (PBMCs), collected at new diagnosis, from a patient treated with antithyroid drugs. All receptors derive from a female donor with Graves disease.

At least ten counts were recorded for this clonotype. This sequence joins TRBV18 and TRBJ1-4; 9 bases are a match to TRBD1. From germline, CDR1 is KGHSH and CDR2 LQKENI. The CDR3 runs 16 residues. V gave up 0 bases and J gave up 7 bases; unmatched junction bases: 6. CDR3: CASSPPGQGRAEKLFF. The CDR3 coding sequence is TGTGCCAGCTCACCACCGGGACAGGGTCGGGCTGAAAAACTGTTTTTT. Combining the CDR3 with reference TRBV18 and TRBJ1-4 gives the whole variable domain NAGVMQNPRHLVRRRGQEARLRCSPMKGHSHVYWYRQLPEEGLKFMVYLQKENIIDESGMPKERFSAEFPKEGPSILRIQQVVRGDSAAYFCASSPPGQGRAEKLFFGSGTQLSVL.

This clonotype was detected ten times or more. This chain uses TRBV6-2 or TRBV6-3 with TRBJ1-2, with D possibly TRBD1 on 6 matching bases. The CDR3 extends over 16 amino acids. CDR1 MNHEY and CDR2 SVGEGT come from the germline V gene. The V gene lost 2 bases and the J gene lost 2 bases, with 15 bases spanning the gap. The CDR3 reads CASSYGGGLLNYGYTF. The CDR3 DNA reads as TGTGCCAGCAGTTACGGGGGCGGCCTATTAAACTATGGCTACACCTTC.

This chain connects TRBV3-1 to TRBJ1-1, with D possibly matching TRBD1 (6 bases). The V end lost 0 bases, the J end lost 3 bases, and 8 bases lay between the germline ends. The CDR3 length is 14 residues. Germline CDR1 reads LGHDT; CDR2 reads YNNKEL (reference sequence). CDR3 region: CASSQDAGDTEAFF. CDR3 nucleotide sequence: TGTGCCAGCAGCCAAGATGCAGGGGACACTGAAGCTTTCTTT.

In its sample, this clonotype was seen many times. This rearrangement joins TRBV5-6 to TRBJ2-5, with a tentative D call TRBD2 (5 bases). There are 15 residues in the CDR3. Germline V gene data show CDR1 as SGHDT and CDR2 as YYEEEE. V lost 0 bases, J lost 1 base, and 10 bases lay in between. As DNA, the CDR3 is TGTGCCAGCAGCTTGGGAGGGTCAGCCCAAGAGACCCAGTACTTC. Translating it yields CASSLGGSAQETQYF. Full variable domain (rest looked up from reference TRBV5-6 and TRBJ2-5): DAGVTQSPTHLIKTRGQQVTLRCSPKSGHDTVSWYQQALGQGPQFIFQYYEEEERQRGNFPDRFSGHQFPNYSSELNVNALLLGDSALYLCASSLGGSAQETQYFGPGTRLLVL.

This clonotype has at least ten counts. The rearrangement links TRBV3-1 to TRBJ1-5; 10 positions agree with TRBD1. V lost 2 bases and J lost 7; bases outside the gene matches: 2. Looked up from germline, CDR1 is LGHDT and CDR2 is YNNKEL (reference sequence). The CDR3 loop spans 14 amino acids. CDR3 protein: CASSQRTGGQPQHF. CDR3 bases: TGTGCCAGCAGCCAACGGACAGGGGGACAGCCCCAGCATTTT.

This clonotype was counted many times. The CDR3 region has the DNA TGTGCCAGCAGTTCTGGGGCCGGGGAGCTGTTTTTT. It codes for CASSSGAGELFF. The V gene is TRBV12-3 or TRBV12-4, the J gene TRBJ2-2; D not certain. Trimming pared 4 bases from V and 6 bases from J, leaving 6 bases between. CDR3 length: 12 amino acids.

This clonotype came up many times. V usage is TRBV7-9 and J usage is TRBJ1-6; D is undetermined. Trimming stripped 0 bases from V and 8 bases from J, with 5 bases between. This CDR3 spans 13 amino acids. From germline, CDR1 is SEHNR and CDR2 FQNEAQ (reference sequence). CDR3 DNA sequence: TGTGCCAGCAGCTTAGCTGTGGATTCACCCCTCCACTTT. It translates to CASSLAVDSPLHF.

This clonotype was detected many times. This chain connects TRBV6-1 to TRBJ2-3; D is tentatively TRBD1 or TRBD2 (6 bases each). V was clipped by 2 bases and J by 5 bases, with 14 bases between them. Germline values: CDR1 MNHNS, CDR2 SASEGT. This CDR3 is 15 amino acids long. The CDR3 coding sequence is TGTGCCAGCAGTGAAATGGGGGGCCCAAGAGATACGCAGTATTTT. It is translated as CASSEMGGPRDTQYF.

Notes on this clonotype: A read error likely explains this, since a far larger clone differs by one base. The genes are TRBV28 and TRBJ1-2; possibly TRBD1 for D (5 bases). CDR1 and CDR2 from the germline V gene are MDHEN and SYDVKM. The CDR3 has 13 amino acids. Trimming shortened V by 5 bases and J by 6 bases, and 13 bases separated the two germline ends. CDR3 sequence: CASSERQTHGYTF. As DNA, the CDR3 is TGTGCCAGCAGTGAAAGACAGACACATGGCTACACCTTC.

Many counts were recorded for this clonotype. The rearrangement joins TRBV18 to TRBJ2-7; 12 bases match TRBD2. Germline-derived CDR1 and CDR2 are KGHSH and LQKENI. The V and J ends lost 3 bases and 5 bases, in that order; junction bases with no gene match: 2. This CDR3 has 14 amino acids. For the CDR3, the DNA is TGTGCCAGCTCACCGACTAGCGGGAGTAACGAGCAGTACTTC. It encodes CASSPTSGSNEQYF. The variable domain in full, completed from reference TRBV18 and TRBJ2-7, reads NAGVMQNPRHLVRRRGQEARLRCSPMKGHSHVYWYRQLPEEGLKFMVYLQKENIIDESGMPKERFSAEFPKEGPSILRIQQVVRGDSAAYFCASSPTSGSNEQYFGPGTRLTVT.

The J gene is TRBJ2-7, the V gene TRBV11-3; 9 nucleotides align to TRBD2. V was pared by 5 bases and J by 5 bases, with 7 bases of the junction left unmatched. Germline assignment: CDR1 SGHNT and CDR2 YENEEA. The CDR3 is made up of 14 amino acids. CDR3 in DNA: TGTGCCAGCAGCCTGGTAGCGGGAGCCCACGAGCAGTACTTC. It translates to CASSLVAGAHEQYF.

This clonotype was seen a few times. The J gene is TRBJ2-5, the V gene TRBV19; D unclear. Germline V gene data show CDR1 as LNHDA and CDR2 as SQIVND (reference sequence). V shed 4 bases and J shed 7 bases, with 10 bases lying between them. The CDR3 covers 12 residues. The CDR3 loop reads CASSTPRGTQYF. The CDR3 coding sequence is TGTGCCAGTAGTACCCCCAGAGGGACCCAGTACTTC.

There are many counts of this clonotype. The rearrangement uses TRBV4-1 and TRBJ1-1, with D perhaps matching TRBD1 (5 bases). Germline V gives CDR1 MGHRA, CDR2 YSYEKL. Trimming took 4 bases from V and 5 from J, leaving 11 bases between them. This CDR3 spans 13 amino acids. In DNA, the CDR3 is TGCGCCAGCAGCCGCCTAGGGGAAACTGAAGCTTTCTTT. Encoded protein: CASSRLGETEAFF.

As concerns this clonotype: A much larger clone lies a single base off, so this may be a read error. The rearrangement links TRBV28 to TRBJ1-1; D gene uncertain. This CDR3 has 15 amino acids. CDR1 and CDR2 from the germline V gene are MDHEN and SYDVKM. The CDR3 region has the DNA TGTGCCTGCAGTTCGCGGACCTGGGCGGACACTGAAGCTTTCTTT. This encodes CACSSRTWADTEAFF. The full variable domain, with the rest looked up from reference TRBV28 and TRBJ1-1, is DVKVTQSSRYLVKRTGEKVFLECVQDMDHENMFWYRQDPGLGLRLIYFSYDVKMKEKGDIPEGYSVSREKKERFSLILESASTNQTSMYLCACSSRTWADTEAFFGQGTRLTVV.

The chain is built from TRBV9 and TRBJ2-2; 10 positions match TRBD1. Trimming cost V 4 bases and J 4 bases; bases outside gene matches: 7. Germline V gene sequence: CDR1 SGDLS, CDR2 YYNGEE. The CDR3 has 16 residues. DNA for the CDR3: TGTGCCAGCAGCTTGGACAGGGGGAGAGGCACCGGGGAGCTGTTTTTT. Its protein product is CASSLDRGRGTGELFF.

Many counts were recorded for this clonotype. The V call is TRBV12-3 or TRBV12-4, the J call TRBJ2-2, with 11 bases lining up with TRBD2. The CDR3 totals 15 residues. The trim removed 4 bases at V and 8 bases at J, leaving 6 bases unmatched. The CDR3: CASSSVAGGPGELFF. The CDR3 DNA sequence: TGTGCCAGCAGTTCCGTAGCGGGAGGGCCGGGGGAGCTGTTTTTT.

The table lists this clonotype with many counts. V and J are TRBV30 and TRBJ2-7; 8 positions match TRBD2. Germline CDR1 GTSNPN, CDR2 SVGIG (reference sequence). Trimming cost V 4 bases and J 0 bases; bases outside gene matches: 5. The CDR3 contains 14 residues. CDR3 protein: CAWIPGGSSYEQYF. CDR3 nucleotide sequence: TGTGCCTGGATTCCGGGAGGGAGCTCCTACGAGCAGTACTTC.

V is TRBV4-1 and J is TRBJ1-2, with a weak D call TRBD1 (5 bases). Germline V gives CDR1 MGHRA, CDR2 YSYEKL. V was shortened by 2 bases and J by 4 bases, with 11 bases between the two germline ends. The CDR3 is 14 amino acids. The CDR3 region has the DNA TGCGCCAGCAGCCAAACTAGACAGTTCTATGGCTACACCTTC. The encoded protein is CASSQTRQFYGYTF.

The table lists this clonotype with many counts. The chain joins TRBV18 to TRBJ2-3; D is unresolved. The germline V gene encodes CDR1 KGHSH and CDR2 LQKENI. Trimming pared 2 bases from V and 2 bases from J, leaving 14 bases between. The length of the CDR3 is 16 residues. DNA for the CDR3: TGTGCCAGCTCACCAACTATGGACCTGATCACAGATACGCAGTATTTT. Encoded protein: CASSPTMDLITDTQYF.

This clonotype occurred many times. The chain combines TRBV20-1 with TRBJ2-3; D is unresolved. V gave up 0 bases and J gave up 1 base, with 14 bases separating them. CDR1 and CDR2 (germline): DFQATT, SNEGSKA (reference sequence). The CDR3 sequence is 16 residues long. The DNA for the CDR3 is TGCAGTGCTAGAGATTTGCCCGCCACTCGCACAGATACGCAGTATTTT. The encoded protein is CSARDLPATRTDTQYF.

This clonotype was counted only a few times. The V gene is TRBV3-1, the J gene TRBJ2-3; D is possibly TRBD2 (6 bases). In germline, CDR1 is LGHDT, CDR2 YNNKEL (reference sequence). The length of the CDR3 is 14 residues. Trimming shortened V by 2 bases and J by 5 bases, and 11 bases separated the two germline ends. For the CDR3, the DNA is TGTGCCAGCAGCCAAATTAGCGGAATAGATACGCAGTATTTT. This encodes CASSQISGIDTQYF.

This clonotype was observed at least ten times. This chain joins TRBV7-2 and TRBJ2-3; the match to TRBD1 covers 8 bases. Germline CDR1 is SGHTA and CDR2 is FQGNSA. The CDR3 sequence is 14 residues long. Trimming removed 5 bases from V and 2 bases from J; junction bases left unmatched: 3. The CDR3 loop reads CASSQTGATDTQYF. CDR3 nucleotides: TGTGCCAGCAGCCAGACAGGGGCCACAGATACGCAGTATTTT.

This clonotype was recorded many times. V is TRBV3-1 and J is TRBJ2-3, with 8 nucleotides matching TRBD2. With 3 bases clipped from V and 5 bases from J, the junction kept 10 bases outside the gene matches. The CDR3 runs 16 residues. Germline V lookup: CDR1 LGHDT, CDR2 YNNKEL (reference sequence). Here the CDR3 reads CASSHVIGLAGDTQYF. The CDR3 nucleotides are TGTGCCAGCAGCCACGTGATCGGACTAGCCGGAGATACGCAGTATTTT.

The rearrangement joins TRBV6-1 to TRBJ2-3; either TRBD1 or TRBD2 may supply D (5 bases each). The CDR3 contains 16 residues. V was shortened by 7 bases and J by 4 bases, with 21 bases between the two germline ends. Germline V gene data show CDR1 as MNHNS and CDR2 as SASEGT. The CDR3 sequence is CASKAGQGVSADTQYF. CDR3 coding DNA: TGTGCCAGCAAGGCAGGGCAGGGAGTCAGCGCAGATACGCAGTATTTT.

The CDR3 DNA follows: TGTGCCAGCAGCGTAGTGGCGGGTGAAAAACTGTTTTTT. Translated: CASSVVAGEKLFF. The chain links TRBV9 to TRBJ1-4; no clear D. The V gene's germline CDR1 is SGDLS and CDR2 YYNGEE. The CDR3 totals 13 residues. V lost 0 bases and J lost 7, with 7 bases in between.

This clonotype was detected once. The chain couples TRBV2 to TRBJ1-1; 7 nucleotides agree with TRBD1. V lost 5 bases and J lost 0; bases outside the gene matches: 3. Germline loops: CDR1 SNHLY, CDR2 FYNNEI. The CDR3 covers 14 residues. The CDR3 sequence: CASSLTGVNTEAFF. In DNA, the CDR3 is TGTGCCAGCAGTCTTACAGGGGTGAACACTGAAGCTTTCTTT.

Comments on this clonotype: Because the CDR3's place on the DNA is in doubt, the DNA is left out and the CDR3 is given as listed by TCRdb. The chain couples TRBV9 to TRBJ1-1; the table calls TRBD1, which could not be checked here. Germline CDR1 SGDLS, CDR2 YYNGEE. With termini counted, the CDR3 has 14 amino acids. The CDR3 region is CASSVGGGNTEALF.